This entry is about one T cell receptor (beta chain). No antigen is known for it. TCRdb reanalyzed the 5' RACE reads, giving one entry per CDR3 protein sequence and no DNA. This table holds about 390,000 distinct CDR3 sequences. The germline CDR1 and CDR2 sequences are ENHRY and SYGVKD. This CDR3 is built from 11 residues. This specimen belongs to a study of T cells expressing NK-cell markers. Overall study findings and caveats: Evidence did not settle whether expanded NKG2C+ T cell clones targeted HCMV.

V and J are TRBV10-3 and TRBJ2-2; checking the TCRdb D call of TRBD2 is not possible without DNA. The sequenced sample consisted of blood T cells: a sorted CD56 or NKG2C T cell subset, CD4+ or CD8+ T cells, or bulk PBMC T cells (not recorded which). The TCR sequence derives from a woman in her fifties or sixties in good health. CDR3 sequence: CAALSTGELFF.